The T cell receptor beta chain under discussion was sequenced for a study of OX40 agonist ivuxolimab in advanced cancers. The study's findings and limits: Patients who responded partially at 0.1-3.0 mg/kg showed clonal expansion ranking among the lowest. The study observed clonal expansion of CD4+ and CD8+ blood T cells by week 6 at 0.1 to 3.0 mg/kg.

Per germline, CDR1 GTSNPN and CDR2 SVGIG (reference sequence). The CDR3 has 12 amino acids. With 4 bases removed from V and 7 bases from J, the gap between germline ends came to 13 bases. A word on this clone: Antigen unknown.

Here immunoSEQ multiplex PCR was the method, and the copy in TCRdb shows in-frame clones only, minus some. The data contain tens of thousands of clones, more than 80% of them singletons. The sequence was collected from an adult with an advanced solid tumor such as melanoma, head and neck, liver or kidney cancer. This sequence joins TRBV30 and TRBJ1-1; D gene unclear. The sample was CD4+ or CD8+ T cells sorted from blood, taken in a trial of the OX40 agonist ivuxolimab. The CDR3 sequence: CAWNGISSEAFF. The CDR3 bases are TGTGCCTGGAATGGTATTTCGAGTGAAGCTTTCTTT.